Detailed here is one TCR beta chain. The V end was cut by 3 bases, the J end by 4 bases, with 10 bases between. Germline V lookup: CDR1 MNHEY, CDR2 SVGEGT. The CDR3 spans 14 residues. The sample comes from a study of blood T cell repertoires in COVID-19. The overall study: The United States, Italy and Spain were the sources of the acute and convalescent COVID-19 samples. From T cells, B-cell-depleted T cells, or PBMCs came the material, which was cDNA or gDNA.

In the study's own analysis: Estimation of nucleated cell counts relied on the amplification of reference gene primers. Using immunoSEQ multiplex PCR, the repertoire was profiled, and TCRdb retains in-frame clones only, with some absent. The V and J calls and clone size come from that table; D and trimming were worked out from the DNA. The sample includes approximately 190,000 clones, roughly 80% seen only once; the top ten take 13% to 15%. This receptor was taken from a man aged 25 to 40 with active or convalescent COVID-19. Source material: peripheral blood. J is TRBJ1-5 and V is TRBV6-2 or TRBV6-3, with D possibly matching TRBD1 (6 bases). The CDR3 loop is CASSYVQGNQPQHF. The CDR3 DNA reads as TGTGCCAGCAGTTATGTACAGGGTAATCAGCCCCAGCATTTT.